This paragraph covers one T cell receptor beta chain sequence. Germline CDR1 is SGHRS and CDR2 is YFSETQ. The CDR3 sequence is 16 residues long. V gave up 0 bases and J gave up 7 bases; unmatched junction bases: 7. Authors' data handling: Estimates of nucleated cell counts were drawn from the amplification of reference gene primers. Clones were read by immunoSEQ multiplex PCR, and TCRdb kept only the in-frame ones, dropping some. V and J calls and clone size follow that table, whereas D and trimming were derived from the DNA. The sample holds about 83,000 clones; around 87% are singletons and the top ten take 8%. This sample is part of a study of blood T cell repertoires in COVID-19. Study information: The samples span acute and convalescent COVID-19 from the United States, Italy and Spain. PBMCs, B-cell-depleted T cells, or T cells were the source of the cDNA or gDNA that made up the material.

This chain uses TRBV5-1 with TRBJ1-4; 9 bases line up with TRBD1. This clonotype was sampled from a man older than 75 with active or convalescent COVID-19. Sequenced sample: peripheral blood. The CDR3 DNA follows: TGCGCCAGCAGCTTGGTTACAGGGGGCGCAAGTGAAAAACTGTTTTTT. Its protein product is CASSLVTGGASEKLFF.